This T cell receptor beta chain was documented in a study of shared clonotypes between healthy human individuals. Study information: The study used three CD4 naive, three CD4 memory, two CD8 naive and one CD8 memory plate per donor.

The data were produced by immunoSEQ multiplex PCR, yet TCRdb's version contains in-frame clones alone and is incomplete. The data contain about a million clones, around 77% of them singletons. The CDR3 is made up of 15 amino acids. V lost 2 bases and J 0 bases, leaving 11 bases between the germline ends. Per germline, CDR1 MNHNS and CDR2 SASEGT. The source is a man aged 18 to 29 in good health. Some clones in this sample may be carry-over from other donors' samples. The chain recombines TRBV6-1 with TRBJ2-7, with D hard to call. The sample was memory CD4+ T cells from PBMCs. The subset was: CD45RA-negative fraction. CDR3 sequence reads: CASSEHLLNSYEQYF. CDR3 DNA: TGTGCCAGCAGTGAACACTTGTTAAACTCCTACGAGCAGTACTTC.